A selection of T cell receptor beta chains follows, all from one sample in a study of blood T cell repertoires in COVID-19. Using immunoSEQ multiplex PCR, the repertoire was profiled, and TCRdb retains in-frame clones only, with some absent. The profile shows roughly 200,000 clones, roughly 91% of them singletons. The sequencing input was PBMCs or T cells enriched from blood (not recorded which). The receptors come from a woman aged 25-40 years with acute COVID-19. The conserved cysteine and the conserved F or W are not part of the CDR3 here.

TRBV30	TRBJ1-5	AWNRVDQPQH
TRBV7-9	TRBJ1-4	ASSGEDSPSLNEKLF
TRBV2	TRBJ2-3	ASNPRRQAGDTQY
TRBV5-1	TRBJ1-5	ASSTGTRGGNQPQH
TRBV24-1	TRBJ2-3	ATSDTDRTDTQY
TRBV28	TRBJ1-5	ASSPGPRGQPQH
TRBV28	TRBJ1-1	ASSLRTGMNTEAF
TRBV5-6	TRBJ1-2	ASSAGIPGNYGYT
TRBV7-2	TRBJ2-2	ASSLVAGGILGELF
TRBV7-6	TRBJ1-1	ASSSPQGVNTEAF